This entry lists 21 T cell receptor beta chains sequenced from one sample in a study of early T cells in non-severe SARS-CoV-2 infection. In TCRdb, the 5' RACE reads were re-called with MiXCR into one record per CDR3 protein. The sample lists roughly 97,000 distinct CDR3 sequences; 9.5% to 11% were seen once. This specimen was whole blood, taken at baseline. Receptors were obtained from an adult who was a healthcare worker with PCR-confirmed SARS-CoV-2 infection or an uninfected control (not recorded which).

The V call is TRBV7-8, the J call TRBJ1-3, with D hard to call. Trimming cost V 0 bases and J 2 bases, with 8 bases left between them. The germline V gene has CDR1 SGHVS and CDR2 FQNEAQ. This CDR3 spans 15 amino acids. DNA of the CDR3: TGTGCCAGCAGCTTAGCCTATGTAGCTGGAAACACCATATATTTT. This encodes CASSLAYVAGNTIYF.

This clonotype has only a few counts. The chain combines TRBV29-1 with TRBJ1-1; TRBD1 might be the D (5 bases). Trimming left V 7 bases short and J 1 base short, with 16 bases between. CDR3 length: 14 amino acids. CDR1 is SQVTM, CDR2 ANQGSEA, per germline. The CDR3 loop reads CSGLPGTGNTEAFF. The CDR3 bases are TGCAGCGGCCTCCCCGGGACGGGGAACACTGAAGCTTTCTTT. The whole variable domain, filled in from reference TRBV29-1 and TRBJ1-1, reads SAVISQKPSRDICQRGTSLTIQCQVDSQVTMMFWYRQQPGQSLTLIATANQGSEATYESGFVIDKFPISRPNLTFSTLTVSNMSPEDSSIYLCSGLPGTGNTEAFFGQGTRLTVV.

This clonotype was seen at least ten times. V is TRBV7-3 and J is TRBJ1-2, with 8 nucleotides matching TRBD1. J gave up 6 bases and V 1 base, and 10 bases lay outside the gene matches. The CDR3 length is 16 residues. Germline V gives CDR1 SGHTA, CDR2 FQGTGA. CDR3 loop: CASSLNPMTGVDGYTF. The CDR3 region has the DNA TGTGCCAGCAGCTTAAACCCGATGACAGGGGTGGATGGCTACACCTTC.

This clonotype appeared a few times. This sequence joins TRBV2 and TRBJ2-1; 11 positions agree with TRBD2. Germline trimming cut 3 bases from V and 5 bases from J; bases unmatched to any gene: 9. Germline V lookup: CDR1 SNHLY, CDR2 FYNNEI. This CDR3 has 17 amino acids. DNA for the CDR3: TGTGCCAGCAGTGACTACCTACTAGCGGGGGATCACAATGAGCAGTTCTTC. Amino acid sequence: CASSDYLLAGDHNEQFF.

This clonotype was picked up a small number of times. V is TRBV7-3 and J is TRBJ1-2; TRBD1 agrees at 8 bases. This CDR3 is built from 15 residues. Trimming cost V 5 bases and J 6 bases; bases outside gene matches: 11. Germline V gene sequence: CDR1 SGHTA, CDR2 FQGTGA. CDR3 residues: CASSRGAGGSDGYTF. CDR3 DNA sequence: TGTGCCAGCAGCCGAGGGGCAGGGGGCTCGGATGGCTACACCTTC.

The rearrangement links TRBV12-3 or TRBV12-4 to TRBJ1-1; TRBD1 agrees at 9 bases. The CDR3 spans 14 residues. With V trimmed by 6 bases and J by 5 bases, 7 bases remained unmatched. Here the CDR3 reads CASREGQGSTEAFF. DNA of the CDR3: TGTGCCAGCAGGGAGGGACAGGGATCAACTGAAGCTTTCTTT.

The chain employs TRBV10-3 and TRBJ2-7; possible D gene TRBD2, 5 bases. With 3 bases removed from V and 3 bases from J, the gap between germline ends came to 6 bases. CDR1 and CDR2 (germline): ENHRY, SYGVKD. There are 12 residues in the CDR3. The CDR3 nucleotides are TGTGCCATCAGTGACGGGATCTACGAGCAGTACTTC. It codes for CAISDGIYEQYF.

The chain has TRBV27 and TRBJ2-3, with D tentatively TRBD1 (6 bases). Per the germline V gene, CDR1 is MNHEY and CDR2 is SMNVEV (reference sequence). Trimming shortened V by 1 base and J by 2 bases, and 16 bases separated the two germline ends. This CDR3 region has 17 residues. The CDR3 DNA follows: TGTGCCAGCAGTTTATGGGCCAGGGGACCTCCCACAGATACGCAGTATTTT. Translation gives CASSLWARGPPTDTQYF.

The chain uses TRBV20-1 and TRBJ2-3; 10 bases agree with TRBD2. This CDR3 has 16 residues. With V trimmed by 6 bases and J by 7 bases, 16 bases remained unmatched. Looked up from germline, CDR1 is DFQATT and CDR2 is SNEGSKA (reference sequence). CDR3: CSARRRSGGATNTQYF. DNA for the CDR3: TGCAGTGCACGGCGCCGGAGCGGGGGGGCGACAAATACGCAGTATTTT.

This clonotype showed up many times. The DNA of the CDR3 is TGCGCCAGCAGACCCTCCCAGGGACCCTACGAGCAGTACTTC. Protein product: CASRPSQGPYEQYF. This chain links TRBV5-1 with TRBJ2-7, with D possibly called TRBD1 or TRBD2 (5 bases each). CDR1 SGHRS and CDR2 YFSETQ come from the germline V gene. The CDR3 has 14 residues. The V and J ends lost 5 bases and 2 bases respectively, with 14 bases between them. The full variable domain, its missing parts supplied by reference TRBV5-1 and TRBJ2-7, is KAGVTQTPRYLIKTRGQQVTLSCSPISGHRSVSWYQQTPGQGLQFLFEYFSETQRNKGNFPGRFSGRQFSNSRSEMNVSTLELGDSALYLCASRPSQGPYEQYFGPGTRLTVT.

This clonotype was seen many times. V is TRBV4-1 and J is TRBJ2-7; perhaps TRBD2 as D (5 bases). Germline V gene data show CDR1 as MGHRA and CDR2 as YSYEKL. The germline V and J ends were trimmed by 4 bases and 0 bases, with 13 bases remaining between them. The CDR3 extends over 15 amino acids. The CDR3, as DNA: TGCGCCAGCAGCCCCAGCGGACGTGCCTCCTACGAGCAGTACTTC. Translating gives CASSPSGRASYEQYF.

This chain connects TRBV7-8 to TRBJ2-1; 7 bases are shared with TRBD1. The germline CDR1 and CDR2 sequences are SGHVS and FQNEAQ. The CDR3 is 12 residues long. V gave up 5 bases and J gave up 12 bases; unmatched junction bases: 7. CDR3 protein: CASSQHRGGQFF. The CDR3 bases are TGTGCCAGCAGCCAACACAGGGGCGGGCAGTTCTTC.

The table lists this clonotype with a few counts. The chain recombines TRBV6-2 or TRBV6-3 with TRBJ2-1, with no clear D. This CDR3 is built from 15 residues. Germline CDR1 MNHEY, CDR2 SVGEGT. V lost 6 bases, J lost 6 bases, and 18 bases lay in between. CDR3 protein: CASRLADRVLNEQFF. As DNA, the CDR3 is TGTGCCAGCAGACTGGCGGATAGAGTCCTCAATGAGCAGTTCTTC.

As to this clonotype: This may stem from a read error, because a much larger clone lies one nucleotide away. V gene TRBV10-3 combines with J gene TRBJ2-3, with TRBD1 identical over 7 bases. Trimming removed 3 bases from V and 5 bases from J; junction bases left unmatched: 8. Germline V CDR1 and CDR2: ENHRY, SYGVKD. The CDR3 is made up of 15 amino acids. The CDR3 nucleotides are TGTGCCATCAGTGAACCGAGACAGGGTATAGATACGCAGTATTTT. Encoded protein: CAISEPRQGIDTQYF.

This clonotype turned up a few times. The chain couples TRBV9 to TRBJ2-3; D is unresolved. The V end lost 1 base, the J end lost 6 bases, and 12 bases lay between the germline ends. Germline V gives CDR1 SGDLS, CDR2 YYNGEE. This CDR3 contains 14 residues. The chain's CDR3 is CASSVRSTPDTQYF. The DNA of the CDR3 is TGTGCCAGCAGCGTAAGGTCTACCCCCGATACGCAGTATTTT.

This clonotype was seen at least ten times. The gene calls are TRBV14 and TRBJ2-2; unclear D gene. The CDR3 runs to 13 residues. The V end was cut by 5 bases, the J end by 4 bases, with 8 bases between. CDR1 and CDR2 (germline): SGHDN, FVKESK. CDR3 in DNA: TGTGCCAGCAGCAGGGTGAGCACCGGGGAGCTGTTTTTT. Protein sequence: CASSRVSTGELFF.

The DNA of the CDR3 is TGTGCCTGGGGCACTAGCGGGACCAATGAGCAGTTCTTC. This translates into CAWGTSGTNEQFF. V gene TRBV30 combines with J gene TRBJ2-1; 10 nucleotides line up with TRBD2. Unmatched junction bases numbered 4, after V lost 5 bases and J lost 6 bases. Germline CDR1 reads GTSNPN; CDR2 reads SVGIG (reference sequence). The CDR3 contains 13 residues.

This chain's CDR3 is CASTMGGVAYEQYF. For the CDR3, the DNA is TGTGCCAGCACCATGGGAGGGGTAGCCTACGAGCAGTACTTC. This sequence joins TRBV7-8 and TRBJ2-7; 7 bases are shared with TRBD2. CDR1 and CDR2 (germline): SGHVS, FQNEAQ. The CDR3 has 14 amino acids. Trimming took 7 bases from V and 2 from J; bases not matched to a gene: 8.

This chain uses TRBV10-3 with TRBJ2-7, with TRBD1 matching over 9 bases. The CDR3 has 14 amino acids. Looked up from germline, CDR1 is ENHRY and CDR2 is SYGVKD. J was trimmed by 2 bases and V by 6 bases; bases with no gene match: 5. The CDR3, as DNA: TGTGCCATCAGACCGGGACAGGGCACCTACGAGCAGTACTTC. Amino acid sequence: CAIRPGQGTYEQYF.

V is TRBV11-1 and J is TRBJ2-1, with 9 bases identical to TRBD2. This CDR3 region has 16 residues. The V gene end was trimmed by 5 bases and the J gene end by 3 bases; junction bases not matched to a gene: 8. Germline V gives CDR1 SGHAT, CDR2 FQDESV (reference sequence). DNA for the CDR3: TGTGCCAGCAGCCCAATAGCGGGAGCCCGCTACAATGAGCAGTTCTTC. It specifies CASSPIAGARYNEQFF.

This clonotype came up a few times. The V gene is TRBV15, the J gene TRBJ2-5; maybe TRBD2 (5 bases). Germline V gene lookup returns CDR1 LNHNV and CDR2 YYDKDF (reference sequence). The CDR3 length is 15 residues. Trimming cost V 0 bases and J 0 bases, with 8 bases left between them. CDR3 sequence reads: CATSRDNGDQETQYF. In nucleotides, the CDR3 is TGTGCCACCAGCAGAGATAACGGGGACCAAGAGACCCAGTACTTC.